These 12 T cell receptor beta chains share one sample of origin, sequenced in a study of cytomegalovirus exposure and HLA in healthy donors. The PCR was carried out with 60 Vbeta primers and 13 Jbeta primers. Generated by immunoSEQ multiplex PCR, the TCRdb table keeps only in-frame clones and is missing some. The sample yields about 140,000 clones, 61% seen once. Specimen: PBMCs. These receptors came from a male donor in good health and CMV-seronegative.

The chain links TRBV21-1 to TRBJ2-3; the tabulated D call, TRBD2, remains unverified against the DNA. TRBV21-1 is flagged as a pseudogene. CDR3 length: 15 residues. CDR3 sequence: CASSNPGGGADTQYF. The CDR3 DNA reads TGTGCCAGCAGCAATCCGGGTGGAGGGGCAGATACGCAGTATTTT.

This chain uses TRBV18 with TRBJ1-5; possible D gene TRBD1, 5 bases. This CDR3 contains 15 residues. V gave up 4 bases and J gave up 0 bases, with 10 bases separating them. Looked up from germline, CDR1 is KGHSH and CDR2 is LQKENI. The CDR3 DNA is TGTGCCAGCTCACGTGGGGGGGATAGCAATCAGCCCCAGCATTTT. This codes for CASSRGGDSNQPQHF.

This clone occurred once. V and J are TRBV5-1 and TRBJ2-6; possibly TRBD1 for D (6 bases). Germline V gene lookup returns CDR1 SGHRS and CDR2 YFSETQ. The CDR3 has 17 amino acids. Trimming stripped 0 bases from V and 0 bases from J, with 10 bases between. The CDR3 coding sequence is TGCGCCAGCAGCTTGGTGGCAGGGGCCTCTGGGGCCAACGTCCTGACTTTC. It yields the protein CASSLVAGASGANVLTF.

This rearrangement joins TRBV5-1 to TRBJ2-7, with D perhaps matching TRBD2 (6 bases). CDR1 is SGHRS and CDR2 is YFSETQ in the germline V gene. The length of the CDR3 is 13 residues. Trimming took off 5 bases at V and 5 bases at J, with 14 bases between the two ends. The CDR3 sequence is CASRLGAGNEQYF. CDR3 bases: TGCGCCAGCAGACTCGGGGCGGGAAACGAGCAGTACTTC.

This rearrangement joins TRBV18 to TRBJ2-7; TRBD1 matches 8 bases. Per the germline V gene, CDR1 is KGHSH and CDR2 is LQKENI. The ends lost 4 bases at V and 0 bases at J; junction bases unmatched: 8. The CDR3 runs to 16 residues. The CDR3 DNA sequence: TGTGCCAGCTCACACGGGGGACAGGCTAGCTCCTACGAGCAGTACTTC. Translated, it gives CASSHGGQASSYEQYF.

This chain uses TRBV7-8 with TRBJ1-5; possible D gene TRBD1, 6 bases. Germline V lookup: CDR1 SGHVS, CDR2 FQNEAQ. This CDR3 spans 14 amino acids. The germline V and J ends were trimmed by 3 bases and 7 bases, with 13 bases remaining between them. CDR3 nucleotides: TGTGCCAGCAGCTTCAGCAGGGGTAGACAGCCCCAGCATTTT. Its protein product is CASSFSRGRQPQHF.

This chain connects TRBV28 to TRBJ1-2; no reliable D call. The V end was cut by 5 bases, the J end by 3 bases, with 10 bases between. This CDR3 is 13 amino acids long. Germline loops: CDR1 MDHEN, CDR2 SYDVKM. As DNA, the CDR3 is TGTGCCAGCAGTCCGGACTGGGACTATGGCTACACCTTC. This translates into CASSPDWDYGYTF.

This clone occurred a few times. V usage is TRBV19 and J usage is TRBJ1-4; D uncertain. CDR3 length: 15 residues. Germline V lookup: CDR1 LNHDA, CDR2 SQIVND (reference sequence). V dropped 6 bases and J dropped 8 bases, with 19 bases sitting between them. The CDR3 sequence: CASRPPGSSGEKLFF. The CDR3 nucleotides are TGTGCCAGTAGACCCCCGGGATCCTCGGGGGAAAAACTGTTTTTT.

The chain carries TRBV4-2 and TRBJ2-5; D might be TRBD1 (6 bases). CDR3 length: 15 residues. The germline V gene encodes CDR1 LGHNA and CDR2 YNFKEQ. Trimming pared 3 bases from V and 5 bases from J, leaving 16 bases between. The CDR3 DNA reads TGTGCCAGCAGCCAGACAGGCCCTTCAATTGAGACCCAGTACTTC. Protein: CASSQTGPSIETQYF.

This sequence joins TRBV6-1 and TRBJ1-6; TRBD1 is a possible D gene (6 bases). Looked up from germline, CDR1 is MNHNS and CDR2 is SASEGT. V lost 8 bases and J lost 8, with 13 bases in between. This CDR3 contains 13 residues. The CDR3 DNA reads as TGTGCCAGCTTAGGGACACGTTATTCACCCCTCCACTTT. Translating it yields CASLGTRYSPLHF.

The chain uses TRBV5-4 and TRBJ2-5; 14 bases align to TRBD2. The V and J ends lost 0 bases and 3 bases, in that order; junction bases with no gene match: 1. The CDR3 length is 16 residues. Germline values: CDR1 SGHNT, CDR2 YYREEE (reference sequence). The chain's CDR3 is CASSLGLAGGKETQYF. CDR3 nucleotides: TGTGCCAGCAGCTTGGGACTAGCGGGGGGGAAAGAGACCCAGTACTTC.

The CDR3 loop reads CASSTGTGGSYQPQHF. CDR3 bases: TGTGCCAGTAGTACCGGGACAGGGGGTAGTTATCAGCCCCAGCATTTT. This rearrangement joins TRBV19 to TRBJ1-5, with TRBD1 matching over 11 bases. The germline V gene has CDR1 LNHDA and CDR2 SQIVND (reference sequence). V lost 4 bases, J lost 5 bases, and 7 bases stayed unmatched. This CDR3 comprises 16 residues.